Listed below are T cell receptor beta chains from one sample, sequenced in a study of blood T cell repertoires in COVID-19. The repertoire was sequenced with immunoSEQ multiplex PCR; TCRdb's copy has only in-frame clones and lacks some. Among some 240,000 clones listed, 80% to 90% were seen once. Source material: peripheral blood. The receptors shown here come from a woman in her forties who had recovered from COVID-19. Both conserved end residues are part of each CDR3. Each record gives: J gene, clone size, D gene, V gene, CDR3 protein, CDR3 DNA. D genes are given only for firm matches. The size field is filled for only some rows; it gives once, few, many or a size class.

>TRBJ2-1|NA|TRBD2|TRBV27
CASSFATSGGAWFF
TGTGCCAGCAGTTTTGCAACTAGCGGGGGGGCTTGGTTCTTC
>TRBJ1-1|NA|NA|TRBV7-8
CASIELRIGTEAFF
TGTGCCAGCATAGAGCTCCGAATTGGCACTGAAGCTTTCTTT
>TRBJ2-1|NA|TRBD2|TRBV9
CASSVAGGAPSYNEQFF
TGTGCCAGCAGCGTAGCGGGGGGGGCGCCCTCATACAATGAGCAGTTCTTC
>TRBJ1-6|NA|NA|TRBV5-1
CASSLGGDFKNSPLHF
TGCGCCAGCAGCTTGGGGGGAGACTTTAAGAATTCACCCCTCCACTTT
>TRBJ2-3|NA|TRBD2|TRBV5-1
CASSLGGSGVTDTQYF
TGCGCCAGCAGCTTGGGAGGTAGCGGGGTAACAGATACGCAGTATTTT
>TRBJ1-2|NA|NA|TRBV20-1
CSAKTVYGYTF
TGCAGTGCTAAGACAGTCTATGGCTACACCTTC
>TRBJ2-2|once|NA|TRBV11-2
CASRQTDLNTGELFF
TGTGCCAGCAGGCAAACAGATTTGAACACCGGGGAGCTGTTTTTT
>TRBJ1-3|NA|NA|TRBV5-1
CASSLGANSGNTIYF
TGCGCCAGCAGCTTGGGGGCGAACTCTGGAAACACCATATATTTT
>TRBJ1-5|NA|NA|TRBV30
CAWDREVSNQPQHF
TGTGCCTGGGATCGGGAGGTCAGCAATCAGCCCCAGCATTTT
>TRBJ1-1|NA|NA|TRBV18
CASSPTSRRLNTEAFF
TGTGCCAGCTCACCTACGTCTCGGCGGCTGAACACTGAAGCTTTCTTT
>TRBJ1-2|NA|TRBD1|TRBV19
CASATGTANYGYTF
TGTGCCAGTGCTACCGGGACAGCTAACTATGGCTACACCTTC
>TRBJ2-1|NA|NA|TRBV20-1
CSASLGGRRVYNEQFF
TGCAGTGCTAGTCTCGGAGGGAGGAGGGTCTACAATGAGCAGTTCTTC
>TRBJ1-4|NA|NA|TRBV29-1
CSAVKETDATNEKLFF
TGCAGCGCCGTTAAGGAGACCGATGCAACTAATGAAAAACTGTTTTTT
>TRBJ1-4|NA|TRBD1|TRBV6-6
CASSPQQGLNEKLFF
TGTGCCAGCAGTCCGCAACAGGGGCTTAATGAAAAACTGTTTTTT
>TRBJ1-1|once|TRBD1|TRBV3-1/TRBV3-2
CASSQGPGGAAEAFF
TGTGCCAGCAGCCAAGGACCAGGGGGCGCGGCTGAAGCTTTCTTT
>TRBJ1-4|NA|NA|TRBV7-2
CASSPGGGRGKEKLFF
TGTGCCAGCAGCCCCGGCGGGGGCAGAGGGAAGGAAAAACTGTTTTTT
>TRBJ2-1|NA|TRBD2|TRBV2
CASGNSGGAKQFF
TGTGCCAGCGGAAATAGCGGGGGGGCTAAGCAGTTCTTC
>TRBJ2-5|NA|TRBD2|TRBV4-2
CASSPERGGRETQYF
TGTGCCAGCAGCCCTGAGCGGGGGGGCCGGGAGACCCAGTACTTC
>TRBJ2-5|NA|TRBD2|TRBV29-1
CSVRGLGETQYF
TGCAGCGTTCGTGGACTAGGCGAGACCCAGTACTTC
>TRBJ2-3|NA|NA|TRBV5-8
CASSLVGLTYF
TGTGCCAGCAGCTTGGTTGGACTAACGTATTTT
>TRBJ2-2|NA|NA|TRBV27
CASSFEKTTHTGELFF
TGTGCCAGCAGTTTCGAAAAGACTACACACACCGGGGAGCTGTTTTTT
>TRBJ2-2|few|NA|TRBV2
CASSEALQGSGELFF
TGTGCCAGCAGTGAAGCGCTTCAGGGCAGCGGGGAGCTGTTTTTT
>TRBJ2-3|NA|NA|TRBV2
CASSNRENSVSF
TGTGCCAGCAGTAACAGGGAAAACAGTGTGTCTTTT
>TRBJ1-1|NA|NA|TRBV7-9
CASSLRQETLSAFF
TGTGCCAGCAGCTTAAGGCAGGAAACTTTATCAGCTTTCTTT
>TRBJ2-1|NA|NA|TRBV1
CTSSGTSGGLEQFF
TGCACCAGCAGTGGGACTAGCGGGGGGTTGGAGCAGTTCTTC
>TRBJ1-3|NA|NA|TRBV13
CASSLDRRVGNTIYF
TGTGCCAGCAGCTTAGACAGGAGAGTTGGAAACACCATATATTTT
>TRBJ2-5|once|TRBD1|TRBV15
CATSRDRDRQETQYF
TGTGCCACCAGCAGAGACCGGGACAGACAAGAGACCCAGTACTTC
>TRBJ1-5|NA|NA|TRBV28
CASSSLQPQHF
TGTGCCAGCAGCTCCTTGCAGCCCCAGCATTTT
>TRBJ2-1|once|NA|TRBV4-3
CASSLLGNEQFF
TGCGCCAGCAGCCTCCTAGGTAATGAGCAGTTCTTC
>TRBJ2-3|once|NA|TRBV27
CASSFLSGGDTQYF
TGTGCCAGCAGTTTTCTTTCCGGAGGAGATACGCAGTATTTT
>TRBJ2-5|NA|NA|TRBV5-1
CASSPPGAAETQYF
TGCGCCAGCAGCCCCCCAGGGGCCGCAGAGACCCAGTACTTC
>TRBJ2-7|NA|TRBD1|TRBV5-1
CASSLAGTGGEQYF
TGCGCCAGCAGCCTCGCCGGGACAGGGGGAGAGCAGTACTTC
>TRBJ1-5|NA|NA|TRBV6-2/TRBV6-3
CASSLRGGQPQHF
TGTGCCAGCAGCCTTAGAGGCGGACAGCCCCAGCATTTT
>TRBJ2-5|NA|NA|TRBV5-1
CASKPLPGQETQYF
TGCGCCAGCAAGCCTTTGCCCGGCCAAGAGACCCAGTACTTC
>TRBJ2-2|NA|NA|TRBV24-1
CATSALGGGSGELFF
TGTGCCACCAGTGCCCTGGGGGGAGGATCCGGGGAGCTGTTTTTT
>TRBJ1-5|NA|TRBD1|TRBV28
CASSPPPGGLNQPQHF
TGTGCCAGCAGTCCTCCCCCAGGGGGCCTCAATCAGCCCCAGCATTTT
>TRBJ1-2|NA|NA|TRBV6-5
CASSYLRGGRDGYTF
TGTGCCAGCAGTTACCTCAGGGGCGGGAGGGATGGCTACACCTTC
>TRBJ1-5|NA|NA|TRBV7-8
CASSLGSGNQPQHF
TGTGCCAGCAGCTTAGGGTCGGGCAATCAGCCCCAGCATTTT
>TRBJ1-6|NA|NA|TRBV28
CASSAGHLLDSPLHF
TGTGCCAGCAGTGCAGGACACCTATTAGATTCACCCCTCCACTTT
>TRBJ1-6|NA|NA|TRBV28
CASSFLQGNSPLHF
TGTGCCAGCAGTTTTTTACAGGGTAATTCACCCCTCCACTTT
>TRBJ1-6|NA|NA|TRBV6-5
CASSYSAGWSSPLHF
TGTGCCAGCAGTTACTCGGCAGGGTGGAGTTCACCCCTCCACTTT
>TRBJ1-4|NA|TRBD1|TRBV5-1
CASSGGQGINEKLFF
TGCGCCAGCAGCGGGGGACAGGGCATTAATGAAAAACTGTTTTTT
>TRBJ1-5|NA|NA|TRBV6-5
CASSRGNQPQHF
TGTGCCAGCAGCCGGGGCAATCAGCCCCAGCATTTT
>TRBJ1-1|NA|TRBD1|TRBV5-4
CASSRTGDWTEAFF
TGTGCCAGCAGCCGTACAGGGGATTGGACTGAAGCTTTCTTT
>TRBJ1-4|NA|NA|TRBV15
CATQSGQGEKLFF
TGTGCCACCCAATCAGGGCAGGGCGAAAAACTGTTTTTT
>TRBJ2-7|NA|TRBD2|TRBV6-2/TRBV6-3
CASSYSAGGLGEQYF
TGTGCCAGCAGTTACTCAGCGGGGGGTCTGGGCGAGCAGTACTTC
>TRBJ1-1|NA|TRBD1|TRBV24-1
CATRDRVIGTEAFF
TGTGCCACCCGGGACAGGGTTATTGGCACTGAAGCTTTCTTT
>TRBJ2-3|NA|NA|TRBV9
CASSLGGGPPTDTQYF
TGTGCCAGCAGCTTAGGAGGGGGACCGCCCACAGATACGCAGTATTTT